The 6 T cell receptor beta chains given below trace back to one sample, sequenced in a study of cytomegalovirus exposure and HLA in healthy donors. In the PCR, 60 Vbeta and 13 Jbeta primers were used. The assay was immunoSEQ multiplex PCR, and TCRdb's table has in-frame clones only and misses some. The table shows 150,000 or so clones, with approximately 82% occurring only once. Sequenced sample: PBMCs. Receptor source: a female donor in good health and CMV-seronegative.

V usage is TRBV5-1 and J usage is TRBJ2-1; 9 positions agree with TRBD2. Germline V gives CDR1 SGHRS, CDR2 YFSETQ. This CDR3 comprises 16 residues. The J segment lost 8 bases and the V segment lost 0 bases, leaving 9 bases of the junction unmatched. CDR3 DNA: TGCGCCAGCAGCTTGGACCCTAGCGGGATGGGCTATGAGCAGTTCTTC. It codes for CASSLDPSGMGYEQFF. Using reference TRBV5-1 and TRBJ2-1 for the parts outside the CDR3, the full variable domain is KAGVTQTPRYLIKTRGQQVTLSCSPISGHRSVSWYQQTPGQGLQFLFEYFSETQRNKGNFPGRFSGRQFSNSRSEMNVSTLELGDSALYLCASSLDPSGMGYEQFFGPGTRLTVL.

In DNA form, the CDR3 reads TGCGCCAGCAGCTCCCGCCTATTAGAAGAGACCCAGTACTTC. Its protein product is CASSSRLLEETQYF. The genes are TRBV5-1 and TRBJ2-5; D not resolved. With 3 bases removed from V and 3 bases from J, the gap between germline ends came to 12 bases. The CDR3 has 14 amino acids. CDR1 and CDR2 (germline): SGHRS, YFSETQ.

This chain joins TRBV4-1 and TRBJ2-5; no reliable D call. The DNA end favors TRBJ2-7, so the J call may be wrong. The CDR3 consists of 12 residues. The germline CDR1 and CDR2 sequences are MGHRA and YSYEKL. CDR3 residues: CASSPTGSEQYF. The CDR3 DNA reads as TGCGCCAGCAGCCCCACGGGTAGCGAGCAGTACTTC.

This clone has only one observation. V usage is TRBV30 and J usage is TRBJ2-6; no firm D call. This CDR3 region has 14 residues. V was clipped by 2 bases and J by 1 base, with 6 bases between them. Germline assignment: CDR1 GTSNPN and CDR2 SVGIG (reference sequence). The CDR3 DNA reads TGTGCCTGGAGTTACGGGTCTGGGGCCAACGTCCTGACTTTC. Its protein product is CAWSYGSGANVLTF.

The genes are TRBV19 and TRBJ2-7; TRBD1 aligns across 9 bases. With 2 bases clipped from V and 4 bases from J, the junction kept 6 bases outside the gene matches. Germline values: CDR1 LNHDA, CDR2 SQIVND (reference sequence). The CDR3 covers 15 residues. CDR3 in amino acids: CASSIKGDRVYEQYF. CDR3 nucleotide sequence: TGTGCCAGTAGTATAAAGGGGGACAGGGTTTACGAGCAGTACTTC.

This clone appeared a single time. The identical CDR3 is also encoded by other nucleotide sequences in the sample. CDR3 bases: TGCAGCGTTGAGCGGGGGCAAGAGACCCAGTACTTC. It is translated as CSVERGQETQYF. The V gene is TRBV29-1, the J gene TRBJ2-5; 7 bases fit TRBD2. The CDR3 length is 12 residues. V dropped 3 bases and J dropped 2; count of bases not matched to a gene: 0. The germline V gene encodes CDR1 SQVTM and CDR2 ANQGSEA. The variable domain in full, with the rest retrieved from reference TRBV29-1 and TRBJ2-5, is SAVISQKPSRDICQRGTSLTIQCQVDSQVTMMFWYRQQPGQSLTLIATANQGSEATYESGFVIDKFPISRPNLTFSTLTVSNMSPEDSSIYLCSVERGQETQYFGPGTRLLVL.